This TCR beta chain stems from a study of identical twins. Findings and caveats of the study: Within beta out-of-frame sequences, the excess sharing observed between twins was weaker.

TCRdb re-derived calls from the 5' RACE reads in MiXCR, one entry per CDR3 protein. The sample consists of around 250,000 distinct CDR3 sequences, over 9.5% of them appearing once. In this sample, this clonotype turned up a few times. Its specificity is unknown. The same data also went into a second study, on yellow fever vaccine responses in identical twins.

Sequences were obtained from memory (CD45RO+) T cells sorted from blood. The sequence was collected from a woman under 30 in good health.

CDR3 sequence (DNA): TGCAGTGCTAGAGACAACTCTAGCCCCGGGGGGCATGAGCAGTTCTTC. Translation gives CSARDNSSPGGHEQFF. The V call is TRBV20-1, the J call TRBJ2-1, with D possibly being TRBD2 (7 bases). Looked up from germline, CDR1 is DFQATT and CDR2 is SNEGSKA (reference sequence). The V end lost 0 bases, the J end lost 8 bases, and 20 bases lay between the germline ends. CDR3 length equals 16 residues.